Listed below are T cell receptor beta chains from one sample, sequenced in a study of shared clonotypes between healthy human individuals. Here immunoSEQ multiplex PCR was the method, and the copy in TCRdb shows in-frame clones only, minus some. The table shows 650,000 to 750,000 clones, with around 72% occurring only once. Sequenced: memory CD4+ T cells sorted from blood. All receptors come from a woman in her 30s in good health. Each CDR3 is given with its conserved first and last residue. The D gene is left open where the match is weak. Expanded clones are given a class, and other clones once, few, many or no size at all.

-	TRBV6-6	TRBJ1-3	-	CASSYGPGNTIYF	TGTGCCAGCAGTTACGGGCCTGGAAACACCATATATTTT
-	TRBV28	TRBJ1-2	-	CASSLQGPYGYTF	TGTGCCAGCAGTCTTCAGGGGCCCTATGGCTACACCTTC
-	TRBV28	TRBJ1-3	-	CASRRQDSGNTIYF	TGTGCCAGCAGGAGGCAGGACTCTGGAAACACCATATATTTT
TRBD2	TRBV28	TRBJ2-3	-	CASGLAGDTQYF	TGTGCCAGCGGCCTAGCGGGAGATACGCAGTATTTT
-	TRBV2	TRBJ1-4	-	CASSEVLNEKLFF	TGTGCCAGCAGTGAAGTGTTAAATGAAAAACTGTTTTTT
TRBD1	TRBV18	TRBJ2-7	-	CASSRRTGTGVYEQYF	TGTGCCAGCTCTCGAAGAACCGGGACAGGTGTCTACGAGCAGTACTTC
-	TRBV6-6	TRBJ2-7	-	CASSPLWDGPREQYF	TGTGCCAGCAGTCCCCTGTGGGACGGACCTCGCGAGCAGTACTTC
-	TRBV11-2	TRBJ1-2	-	CASSSLDRAAYGYTF	TGTGCCAGCAGCTCCTTAGACAGAGCCGCCTATGGCTACACCTTC
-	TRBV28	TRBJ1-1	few	CASSVQGSAEAFF	TGTGCCAGCAGTGTACAGGGTAGCGCTGAAGCTTTCTTT
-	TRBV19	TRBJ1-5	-	CASTGYSNQPQHF	TGTGCCTCTACAGGGTATAGCAATCAGCCCCAGCATTTT
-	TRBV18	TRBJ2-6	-	CASSPPVALSGANVLTF	TGTGCCAGCTCACCACCGGTCGCACTTTCGGGGGCCAACGTCCTGACTTTC
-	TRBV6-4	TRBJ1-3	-	CASSDPPGSSGNTIYF	TGTGCCAGCAGTGACCCTCCCGGGAGCTCTGGAAACACCATATATTTT
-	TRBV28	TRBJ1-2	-	CASSFHPYGYTF	TGTGCCAGCAGTTTCCATCCGTATGGCTACACCTTC
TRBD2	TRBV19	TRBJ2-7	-	CASSTGTSGRYEQYF	TGTGCCAGTAGTACGGGGACTAGCGGGAGGTACGAGCAGTACTTC
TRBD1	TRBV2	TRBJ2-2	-	CASSPRQGEDGELFF	TGTGCCAGCAGTCCCCGACAGGGGGAGGACGGGGAGCTGTTTTTT
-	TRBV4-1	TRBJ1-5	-	CASSQVGNQPQHF	TGCGCCAGCAGCCAAGTTGGCAATCAGCCCCAGCATTTT
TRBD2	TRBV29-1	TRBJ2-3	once	CSVVFSGRGFTQYF	TGCAGCGTTGTTTTTAGCGGGAGGGGGTTTACGCAGTATTTT
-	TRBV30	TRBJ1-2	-	CAWSPGAVGYTF	TGTGCCTGGAGTCCGGGGGCAGTTGGCTACACCTTC
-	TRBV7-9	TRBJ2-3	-	CASEWQSTDTQYF	TGTGCCAGCGAGTGGCAGAGCACAGATACGCAGTATTTT
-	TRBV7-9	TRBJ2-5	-	CASSRTRQETQYF	TGTGCCAGCAGCAGAACACGGCAAGAGACCCAGTACTTC
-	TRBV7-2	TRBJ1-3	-	CASSYYRGNTIYF	TGTGCCAGCAGCTATTATCGAGGAAACACCATATATTTT
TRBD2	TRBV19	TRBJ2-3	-	CASSASGGTDTQYF	TGTGCCAGTAGTGCTAGCGGGGGCACAGATACGCAGTATTTT
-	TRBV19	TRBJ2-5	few	CASSKGSSETQYF	TGTGCCAGTAGTAAGGGCAGTTCGGAGACCCAGTACTTC
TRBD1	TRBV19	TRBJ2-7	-	CASSIRPGQAYEQYF	TGTGCCAGTAGTATCCGACCGGGACAGGCCTACGAGCAGTACTTC